The 7 T cell receptor beta chains given below trace back to one sample, sequenced in a study of blood T cell repertoires in COVID-19. Profiled with immunoSEQ multiplex PCR; TCRdb holds only in-frame clones, not every one. This repertoire shows 200,000 to 250,000 clones, around nine tenths found once; its top ten account for more than 7%. Sequencing was performed on PBMCs or T cells enriched from blood (not recorded which). The receptors were sampled from a man aged 25 to 40 in a cohort exposed to, infected with or recovered from COVID-19 (not recorded which).

This clone was found once. The V gene is TRBV5-1, the J gene TRBJ1-2; D perhaps matches TRBD1 (6 bases). Germline V gives CDR1 SGHRS, CDR2 YFSETQ. This CDR3 region has 16 residues. V lost 4 bases and J lost 0, with 16 bases in between. CDR3 nucleotide sequence: TGCGCCAGCAGCCTATACGCAGGGGCTACTAACTATGGCTACACCTTC. This sequence encodes CASSLYAGATNYGYTF.

The chain recombines TRBV28 with TRBJ1-2; a weak D match, TRBD1 (5 bases). V dropped 4 bases and J dropped 8 bases, with 14 bases sitting between them. The length of the CDR3 is 13 residues. Germline loops: CDR1 MDHEN, CDR2 SYDVKM. DNA of the CDR3: TGTGCCAGCAGTTCGAACAGGTTGCGAGGCTACACCTTC. It translates to CASSSNRLRGYTF.

The rearrangement uses TRBV6-2 or TRBV6-3 and TRBJ2-4, with unresolved D. Germline V lookup: CDR1 MNHEY, CDR2 SVGEGT. The CDR3 has 12 amino acids. Deletions cut 2 bases from V and 6 bases from J, with 5 bases between. The CDR3 is CASSYAINIQYF. The DNA of the CDR3 is TGTGCCAGCAGTTACGCGATAAACATTCAGTACTTC.

This clone was detected only once. The rearrangement links TRBV7-8 to TRBJ2-1; 8 positions match TRBD2. The CDR3 loop spans 15 amino acids. CDR1 and CDR2 (germline): SGHVS, FQNEAQ. V lost 5 bases and J lost 4; bases outside the gene matches: 7. The CDR3 reads CASSQTSERYNEQFF. The CDR3 DNA is TGTGCCAGCAGCCAGACTAGCGAAAGATACAATGAGCAGTTCTTC. Together with reference TRBV7-8 and TRBJ2-1, the CDR3 gives the full variable domain: GAGVSQSPRYKVAKRGQDVALRCDPISGHVSLFWYQQALGQGPEFLTYFQNEAQLDKSGLPSDRFFAERPEGSVSTLKIQRTQQEDSAVYLCASSQTSERYNEQFFGPGTRLTVL.

This chain joins TRBV10-3 and TRBJ1-1; D remains unclear. Germline CDR1 and CDR2: ENHRY and SYGVKD. There are 14 residues in the CDR3. With 3 bases removed from V and 0 bases from J, the gap between germline ends came to 8 bases. The CDR3 nucleotides are TGTGCCATCAGTGACCCCTCGGTGAACACTGAAGCTTTCTTT. It encodes CAISDPSVNTEAFF.

The gene calls are TRBV21-1 and TRBJ1-4; the DNA was not compared with TRBD1, the D call given in the table. TRBV21-1 is reported as a pseudogene. The CDR3 spans 17 residues. This CDR3 is CASSKEHTGAANEKLFF. The CDR3 nucleotides are TGTGCCAGCAGCAAAGAACACACAGGGGCCGCTAATGAAAAACTGTTTTTT.

The chain joins TRBV7-6 to TRBJ2-2, with D perhaps matching TRBD1 (5 bases). The V end was cut by 3 bases, the J end by 3 bases, with 8 bases between. The CDR3 consists of 14 residues. Germline V gene lookup returns CDR1 SGHVS and CDR2 FNYEAQ. The CDR3 DNA follows: TGTGCCAGCAGCTTGGGGCTAGACACCGGGGAGCTGTTTTTT. Its translation is CASSLGLDTGELFF.